The T cell receptor beta chain under discussion was sequenced for a study of control samples from healthy donors and cancer patients. For this clone: This CDR3 is also generated by other DNA sequences in the sample.

TCRdb keeps only in-frame clones here, not all; method: immunoSEQ multiplex PCR. The sample shows around 99,000 clones, 90% of them seen only once. The CDR3 length is 18 residues. Germline CDR1 MDHEN, CDR2 SYDVKM. Trimming left V 2 bases short and J 0 bases short, with 19 bases between. Sequenced input: blood. V gene TRBV28 combines with J gene TRBJ1-1; tentatively, D is TRBD1 (6 bases). The receptor was isolated from a human donor in good health. The donor label of this sample is uncertain. The CDR3 nucleotides are TGTGCCAGCAGTTTAGGGGGGGGTCCCGGGACAATGAACACTGAAGCTTTCTTT. It codes for CASSLGGGPGTMNTEAFF.